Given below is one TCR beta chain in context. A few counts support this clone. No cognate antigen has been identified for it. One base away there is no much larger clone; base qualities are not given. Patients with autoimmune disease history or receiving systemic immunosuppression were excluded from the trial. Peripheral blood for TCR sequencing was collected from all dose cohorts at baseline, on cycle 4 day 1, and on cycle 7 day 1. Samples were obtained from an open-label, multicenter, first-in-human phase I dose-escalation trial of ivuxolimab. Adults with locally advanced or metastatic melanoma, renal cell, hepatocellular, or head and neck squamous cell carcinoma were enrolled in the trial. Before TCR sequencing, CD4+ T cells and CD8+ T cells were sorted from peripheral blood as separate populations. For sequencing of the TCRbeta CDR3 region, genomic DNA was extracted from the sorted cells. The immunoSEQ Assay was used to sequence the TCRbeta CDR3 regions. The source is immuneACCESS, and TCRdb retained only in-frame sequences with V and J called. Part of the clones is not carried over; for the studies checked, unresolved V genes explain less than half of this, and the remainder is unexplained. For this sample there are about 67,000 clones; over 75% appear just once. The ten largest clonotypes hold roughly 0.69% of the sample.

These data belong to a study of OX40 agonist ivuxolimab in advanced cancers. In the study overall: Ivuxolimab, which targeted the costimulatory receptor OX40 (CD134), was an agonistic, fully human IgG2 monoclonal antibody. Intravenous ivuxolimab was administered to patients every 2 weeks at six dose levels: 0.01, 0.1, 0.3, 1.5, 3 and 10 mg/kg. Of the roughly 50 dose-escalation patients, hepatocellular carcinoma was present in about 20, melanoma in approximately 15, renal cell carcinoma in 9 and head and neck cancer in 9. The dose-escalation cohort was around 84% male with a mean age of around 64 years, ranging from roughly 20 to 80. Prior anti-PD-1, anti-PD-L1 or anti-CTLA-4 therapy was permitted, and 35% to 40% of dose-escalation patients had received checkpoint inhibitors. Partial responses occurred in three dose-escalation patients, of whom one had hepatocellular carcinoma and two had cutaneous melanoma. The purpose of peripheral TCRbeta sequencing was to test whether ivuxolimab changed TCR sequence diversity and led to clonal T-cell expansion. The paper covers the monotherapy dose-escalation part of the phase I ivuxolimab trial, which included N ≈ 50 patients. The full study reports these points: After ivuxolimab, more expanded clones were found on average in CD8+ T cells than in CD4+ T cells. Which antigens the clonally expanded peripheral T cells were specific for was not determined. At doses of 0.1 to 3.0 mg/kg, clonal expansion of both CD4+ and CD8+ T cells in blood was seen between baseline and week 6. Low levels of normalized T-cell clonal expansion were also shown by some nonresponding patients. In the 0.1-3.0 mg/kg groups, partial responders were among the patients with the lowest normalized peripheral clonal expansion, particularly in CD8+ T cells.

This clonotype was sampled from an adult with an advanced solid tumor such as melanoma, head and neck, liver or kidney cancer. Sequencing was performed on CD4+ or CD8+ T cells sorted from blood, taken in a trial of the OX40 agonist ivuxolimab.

The nucleotide sequence is TGCGCCAGCAGTGAGTCCAGGGGAGATAATTCACCCCTCCACTTT. Translated, this gives CASSESRGDNSPLHF. The rearrangement combines TRBV10-1 with TRBJ1-6; perhaps TRBD1 is the D gene, with 6 bases matching. The CDR3, cysteine through phenylalanine, is 15 amino acids long. The sequence is cut down to CDR3 DNA, 45 bases in frame from base 1. V gives up 0 bases and J gives up 5 bases, and the segment between their germline ends measures 8 bases. Sequences WNHNN (CDR1) and SYGVQD (CDR2) are obtained from the germline V gene (reference sequence).